This T cell receptor (beta chain) was documented in a study of T-cell memory formation after mild COVID-19. Comments on this clonotype: Its antigen is as yet unknown.

General study results and limits: Pre-infection memory harbored some responding clones, suggesting cross-reactive memory joined. Shrinking CD4+ clones resided mostly in CM and EM, and CD8+ ones in EMRA.

The CDR3 is 14 residues long. V shed 5 bases and J 3 bases; nucleotides not matched to a gene: 6. The germline V gene has CDR1 MNHEY and CDR2 SMNVEV (reference sequence). Employing constant-segment primers, 5'RACE generated TCR alpha and TCR beta cDNA libraries bearing sample barcodes and UMIs. One entry per CDR3 protein results from TCRdb running MiXCR on the 5' RACE reads. The sample shows 470,000 or so distinct CDR3 sequences, 20% of them seen only once. Input material: PBMCs or a T cell subset sorted from them (not recorded which). The chain recombines TRBV27 with TRBJ2-5; the match to TRBD1 covers 7 bases. This TCR was recovered from an adult woman who had mild COVID-19 (a few samples of this study predate the infection). Cell type and time point are not known. Written as DNA, the CDR3 is TGTGCCAGCAGTCCACGGACAGGAGAAGAGACCCAGTACTTC. Amino acid sequence: CASSPRTGEETQYF.